This T cell receptor beta chain comes out of a study of blood T cells in healthy people across ages. CDR1 SGHVS and CDR2 FQNEAQ come from the germline V gene. The CDR3 contains 17 residues. Trimming removed 1 base from V and 5 bases from J; junction bases left unmatched: 11. Sample donors were healthy Caucasian individuals that came from Russia, aged roughly 6 to 100. Samples each yielded at least 6 micrograms of total RNA. A second PCR of 7 to 11 cycles used a sample-barcoded 5' primer and a J-beta primer mix. A single record per CDR3 protein comes from TCRdb applying MiXCR to the 5' RACE reads. The sample has roughly 2 million distinct CDR3 sequences; 40% to 55% are singletons.

The TCR comes from a woman aged 35 to 49 in good health. The specimen was blood. The chain links TRBV7-8 to TRBJ2-3, with TRBD2 matching over 8 bases. CDR3 sequence: CASSLVDSGAGKDTQYF. Here the CDR3 DNA reads TGTGCCAGCAGCTTAGTGGATAGCGGGGCGGGGAAAGATACGCAGTATTTT.